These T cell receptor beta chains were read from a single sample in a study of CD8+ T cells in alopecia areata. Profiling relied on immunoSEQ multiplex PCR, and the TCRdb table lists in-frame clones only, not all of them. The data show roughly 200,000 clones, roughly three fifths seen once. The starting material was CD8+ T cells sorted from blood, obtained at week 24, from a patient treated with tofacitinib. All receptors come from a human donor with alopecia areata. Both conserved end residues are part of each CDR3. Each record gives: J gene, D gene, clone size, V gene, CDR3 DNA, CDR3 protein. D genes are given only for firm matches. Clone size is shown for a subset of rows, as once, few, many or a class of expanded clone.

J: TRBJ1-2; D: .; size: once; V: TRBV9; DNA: TGTGCCAGCAGCGCCGGAACAGAGAACTATGGCTACACCTTC; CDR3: CASSAGTENYGYTF
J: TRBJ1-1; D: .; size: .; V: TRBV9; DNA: TGTGCCAGCAGCCATGGGGGCGGCAGATTGAACACTGAAGCTTTCTTT; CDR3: CASSHGGGRLNTEAFF
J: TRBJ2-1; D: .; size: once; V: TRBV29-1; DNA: TGCAGCGCCGGCCCCAACCCTTACAATGAGCAGTTCTTC; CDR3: CSAGPNPYNEQFF
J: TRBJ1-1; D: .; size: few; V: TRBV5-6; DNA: TGTGCCAGCAGCTCCTCGCCCCAGGCTATGAACACTGAAGCTTTCTTT; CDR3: CASSSSPQAMNTEAFF
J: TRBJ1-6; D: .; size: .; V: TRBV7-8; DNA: TGTGCCAGCAGCCCCCGACCCGATAATTCACCCCTCCACTTT; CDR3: CASSPRPDNSPLHF
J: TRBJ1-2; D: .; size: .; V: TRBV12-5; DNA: TGTGCTAGTGGTTTGTCGGGGGGCCGCTATGGCTACACCTTC; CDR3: CASGLSGGRYGYTF
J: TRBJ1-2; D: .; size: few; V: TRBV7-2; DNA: TGTGCCAGCAGCTTAGAGGCAGGGAACTATGGCTACACCTTC; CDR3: CASSLEAGNYGYTF
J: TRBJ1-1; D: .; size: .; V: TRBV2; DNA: TGTGCCACTCAGGGGAGGACTGAAGCTTTCTTT; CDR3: CATQGRTEAFF
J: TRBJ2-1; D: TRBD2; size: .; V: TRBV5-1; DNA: TGCGCCAGCAGCGGGACTAGCGGGGCATACAATGAGCAGTTCTTC; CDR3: CASSGTSGAYNEQFF
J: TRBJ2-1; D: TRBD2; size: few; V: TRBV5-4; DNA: TGTGCCAGCTCGCTAGCGGGGATCGATGAGCAGTTCTTC; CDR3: CASSLAGIDEQFF
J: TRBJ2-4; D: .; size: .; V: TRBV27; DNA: TGTGCCAGCGGAGAACAGGGCGCCAAAAACATTCAGTACTTC; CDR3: CASGEQGAKNIQYF
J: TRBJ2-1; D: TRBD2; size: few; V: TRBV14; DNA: TGTGCCAGCAGCCTAGCGGGGGGGCCGGTTGAGCAGTTCTTC; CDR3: CASSLAGGPVEQFF
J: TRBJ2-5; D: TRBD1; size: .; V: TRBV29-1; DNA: TGCAGCGCCGTGGGTTCGGGACAGTTTACATTTCAAGAGACCCAGTACTTC; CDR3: CSAVGSGQFTFQETQYF
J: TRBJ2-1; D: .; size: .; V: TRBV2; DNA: TGTGCCAGCAGGGGATCCAGGGGAATGAACAATGAGCAGTTCTTC; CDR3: CASRGSRGMNNEQFF
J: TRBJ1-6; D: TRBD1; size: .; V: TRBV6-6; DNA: TGTGCCAGCTACGGGACAGTGGATTCACCCCTCCACTTT; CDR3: CASYGTVDSPLHF
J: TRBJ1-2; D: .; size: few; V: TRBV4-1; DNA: TGCGCCAGCAGCCAATCAGGTTCCTATGGCTACACCTTC; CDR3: CASSQSGSYGYTF
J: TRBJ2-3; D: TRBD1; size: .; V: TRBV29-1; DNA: TGCAGCGTTGACGACCGGGACAGGGGAGCAGATACGCAGTATTTT; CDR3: CSVDDRDRGADTQYF
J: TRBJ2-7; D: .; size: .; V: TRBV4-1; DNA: TGCGCCAGCAGCCAAGAACCCCTCAGAAGATCCTACGAGCAGTACTTC; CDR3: CASSQEPLRRSYEQYF
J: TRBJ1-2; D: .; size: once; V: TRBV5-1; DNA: TGCGCCAGCAGCTTACGGAGTTACTATGGCTACACCTTC; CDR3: CASSLRSYYGYTF
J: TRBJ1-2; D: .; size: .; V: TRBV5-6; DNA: TGTGCCAGCAGAATAACGGGGGACTATGGCTACACCTTC; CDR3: CASRITGDYGYTF
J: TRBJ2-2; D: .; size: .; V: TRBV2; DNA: TGTGCCAGCATTAAAGGGCCCGGAAATCGGAACACCGGGGAGCTGTTTTTT; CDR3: CASIKGPGNRNTGELFF
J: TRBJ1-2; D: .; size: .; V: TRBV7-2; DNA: TGTGCCAGCAGCTTAATTGAAGGACCGTATGGCTACACCTTC; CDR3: CASSLIEGPYGYTF
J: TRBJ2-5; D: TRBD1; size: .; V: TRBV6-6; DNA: TGTGCCAGCAGTTCACCGGACAGGCGTGAGACCCAGTACTTC; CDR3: CASSSPDRRETQYF
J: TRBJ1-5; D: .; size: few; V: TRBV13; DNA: TGTGCCAGCAGTGTCAGCAATCAGCCCCAGCATTTT; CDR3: CASSVSNQPQHF
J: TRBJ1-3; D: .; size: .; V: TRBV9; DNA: TGTGCCAGCAGCCCTTCGCATACGGACACCATATATTTT; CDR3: CASSPSHTDTIYF
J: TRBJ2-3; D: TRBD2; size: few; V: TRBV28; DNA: TGTGCCAGCAGTTTATGGACGGGGGGGCTCACAGATACGCAGTATTTT; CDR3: CASSLWTGGLTDTQYF
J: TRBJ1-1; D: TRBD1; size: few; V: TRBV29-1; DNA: TGCAGCGTTCTCTCTTCGGGACAGCGTAACACTGAAGCTTTCTTT; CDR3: CSVLSSGQRNTEAFF
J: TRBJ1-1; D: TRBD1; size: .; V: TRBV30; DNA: TGTGCCTGGAGTCTAGGGACAGGGAACACTGAAGCTTTCTTT; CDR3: CAWSLGTGNTEAFF
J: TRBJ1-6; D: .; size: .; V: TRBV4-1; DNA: TGCGCCAGCAGCCACACGCGGATCCGGGATTATAATTCACCCCTCCACTTT; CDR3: CASSHTRIRDYNSPLHF
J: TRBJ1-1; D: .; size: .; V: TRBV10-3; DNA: TGTGCCATCAGTGCTCAGAGGCACACTGAAGCTTTCTTT; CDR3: CAISAQRHTEAFF
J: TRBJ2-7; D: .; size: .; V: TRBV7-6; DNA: TGTGCCAGCAGCCAACTGCCTTCTAGGGAGCAGTACTTC; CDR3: CASSQLPSREQYF
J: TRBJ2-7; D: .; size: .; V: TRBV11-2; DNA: TGTGCCAGCAGCCGGGACGCGGGGGCCCTCGAGCAGTACTTC; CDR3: CASSRDAGALEQYF
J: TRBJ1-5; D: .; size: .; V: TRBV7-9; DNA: TGTGCCAGCAGCCCAGGGGCAGGCAATCAGCCCCAGCATTTT; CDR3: CASSPGAGNQPQHF
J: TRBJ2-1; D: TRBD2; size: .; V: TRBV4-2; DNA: TGTGCCAGCTCCCCAGGGGGTCTAGCGGGGGTGTGGGAGCAGTTCTTC; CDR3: CASSPGGLAGVWEQFF
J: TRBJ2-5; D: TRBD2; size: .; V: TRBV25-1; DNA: TGTGCCAGCACAGGAGCGGGAGCGGGAGGAAGGGCCCAGTACTTC; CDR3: CASTGAGAGGRAQYF
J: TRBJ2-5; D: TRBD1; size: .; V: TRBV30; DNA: TGTGCCTGGACCACAGGGGCCGCTAACCCAAGGACCCAGTACTTC; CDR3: CAWTTGAANPRTQYF
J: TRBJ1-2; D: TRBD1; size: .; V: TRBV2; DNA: TGTGCCAGCACCCTTAGGGGACAGGGAAACGGCTACACCTTC; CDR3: CASTLRGQGNGYTF
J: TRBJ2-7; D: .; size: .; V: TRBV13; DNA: TGTGCCAGCGGAGACAGTTACGAGCAGTACTTC; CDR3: CASGDSYEQYF
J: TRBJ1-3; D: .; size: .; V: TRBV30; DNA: TGTGCCTGGAGTGCCAGGGATTTTAACACCATATATTTT; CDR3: CAWSARDFNTIYF
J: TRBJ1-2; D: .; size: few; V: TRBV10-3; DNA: TGTGCCATCTTGCACAGGGACTATGGCTACACCTTC; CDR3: CAILHRDYGYTF
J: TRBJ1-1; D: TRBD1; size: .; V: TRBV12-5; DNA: TGTGCTAGTGGTTTGGAAATTGGACAGGGTATGGTGAACACTGAAGCTTTCTTT; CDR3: CASGLEIGQGMVNTEAFF
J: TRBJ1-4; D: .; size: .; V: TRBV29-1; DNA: TGCGGTGGGTGGGGGTTAGAGGAAAAACTGTTTTTT; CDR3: CGGWGLEEKLFF
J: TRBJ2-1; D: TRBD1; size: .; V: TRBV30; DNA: TGTGCCTGGTACGCAGGGGGCGTGAATGAGCAGTTCTTC; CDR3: CAWYAGGVNEQFF
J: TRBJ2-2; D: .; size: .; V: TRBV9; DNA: TGTGCCAGCAGCGTAGACACCGGGGAGCTGTTTTTT; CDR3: CASSVDTGELFF
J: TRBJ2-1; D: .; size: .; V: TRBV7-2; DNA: TGTGCCAGCAGCTTCAATCCTACTAGGCTTGAGCAGTTCTTC; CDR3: CASSFNPTRLEQFF
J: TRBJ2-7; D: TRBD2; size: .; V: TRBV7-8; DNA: TGTGCCAGCAGCAAGGGACTAGCGGGGGAGAGCTCCTACGAGCAGTACTTC; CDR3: CASSKGLAGESSYEQYF
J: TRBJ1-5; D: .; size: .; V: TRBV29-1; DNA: TGCAGCGTTGGTGGCCATCAGCCCCAGCATTTT; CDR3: CSVGGHQPQHF
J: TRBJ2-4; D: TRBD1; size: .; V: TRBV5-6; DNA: TGTGCCAGCAGCTTTGGGACAGGGGGGAACATTCAGTACTTC; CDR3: CASSFGTGGNIQYF
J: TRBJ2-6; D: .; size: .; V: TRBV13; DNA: TGTGCCAGCAGCTTAGGTGGTGGAGGGGGCGCTGGGGCCAACGTCCTGACTTTC; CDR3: CASSLGGGGGAGANVLTF
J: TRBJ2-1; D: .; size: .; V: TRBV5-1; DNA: TGCGCCAGCAGCTTTTCTGGGTTTGAGCAGTTCTTC; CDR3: CASSFSGFEQFF
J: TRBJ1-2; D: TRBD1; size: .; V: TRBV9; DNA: TGTGCCAGTAAACCGGGACAGGGGCCACTACGCCCCGGAGAGTATGGCTACACCTTC; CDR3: CASKPGQGPLRPGEYGYTF
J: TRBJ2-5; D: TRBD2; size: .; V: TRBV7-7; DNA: TGTGCTAGCAGCGCCGGGTCGGGGGGTGAGGAGACCCAGTACTTC; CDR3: CASSAGSGGEETQYF
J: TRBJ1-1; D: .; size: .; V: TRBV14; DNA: TGTGCCAGCAGCCAAGGGAGAGGTACTGAAGCTTTCTTT; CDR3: CASSQGRGTEAFF
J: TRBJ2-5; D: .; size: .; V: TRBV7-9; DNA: TGTGCCAGCAGCGTAACGGGACAACAAGAGACCCAGTACTTC; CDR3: CASSVTGQQETQYF
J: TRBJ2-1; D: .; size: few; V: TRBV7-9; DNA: TGTGCCAGCAGCTCACCTACAGGGGACTCCGAAAATGAGCAGTTCTTC; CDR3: CASSSPTGDSENEQFF
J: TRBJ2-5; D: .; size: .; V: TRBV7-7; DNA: TGTGCCAGCAGCCGAATAGTTGCGCAGACCCAGTACTTC; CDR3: CASSRIVAQTQYF
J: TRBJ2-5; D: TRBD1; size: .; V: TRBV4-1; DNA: TGCGCCAGCAGCGGACAGGGTTCCCAAGAGACCCAGTACTTC; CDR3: CASSGQGSQETQYF